The T cell receptor (beta chain) described here comes from a study of blood T cell repertoires in COVID-19. Study at large: PBMCs, B-cell-depleted T cells, or T cells provided the cDNA or gDNA that made up the material.

The germline V gene encodes CDR1 LGHDT and CDR2 YNNKEL (reference sequence). The CDR3 is 11 residues long. The V and J ends lost 0 bases and 5 bases respectively, with 2 bases between them. Enrollees, about 18 to 89 years old, lived in fewer than 25 US areas. Clinical history reported by participants formed the basis on which cohorts were assigned. Method: immunoSEQ multiplex PCR; TCRdb's copy keeps in-frame clones and lacks some. The repertoire holds approximately 150,000 clones, with around four fifths as singletons. This clonotype was obtained from a woman in her thirties or forties who had recovered from COVID-19. The chain recombines TRBV3-1 (or the pseudogene TRBV3-2) with TRBJ2-7; D is undetermined. The sequencing sample was made of PBMCs or T cells enriched from blood (not recorded which). The CDR3, as DNA: TGTGCCAGCAGCCAAGATAACGAGCAGTACTTC. As protein: CASSQDNEQYF.